This T cell receptor (beta chain) derives from a study of cytomegalovirus exposure and HLA in healthy donors. This clone turned up a few times. Researchers ran the PCR with 60 Vbeta and 13 Jbeta primers. This table comes from immunoSEQ multiplex PCR, and its TCRdb copy is limited to in-frame clones, with some not included. The table shows 65,000 to 80,000 clones, with approximately 81% occurring only once. CDR1 and CDR2 (germline): SGHRS, YFSETQ. The CDR3 has 17 residues. The V end was cut by 0 bases, the J end by 3 bases, with 17 bases between. This chain uses TRBV5-1 with TRBJ2-3, with D possibly matching TRBD2 (6 bases). This TCR derives from a woman in her forties in good health and CMV-seropositive. Sequencing used PBMCs. The CDR3 is CASSLVGLGRGTDTQYF. DNA for the CDR3: TGCGCCAGCAGCTTGGTGGGACTGGGGAGAGGAACAGATACGCAGTATTTT.